This TCR beta chain was recorded in a study of T-cell reconstitution after alpha-beta-depleted transplantation in children. Overall study results and limits: T-cell numbers and diversity one year post-transplant derived largely from freshly generated T cells.

V trimming: 5 bases; J trimming: 5 bases; junction bases outside the gene matches: 4. This CDR3 is 15 amino acids long. CDR1 SGHNT and CDR2 YENEEA come from the germline V gene. The authors prepared the TCRbeta library with unique molecular identifiers. Each CDR3 protein gets one entry after TCRdb re-called the PCR reads with MiXCR. The repertoire holds about 290,000 distinct CDR3 sequences, with over 7% as singletons. This clonotype occurred many times. Its antigen remains unknown. The sample consisted of peripheral blood, taken 360 days after TCRalphabeta/CD19-depleted stem cell transplant. The chain links TRBV11-3 to TRBJ2-3; 13 positions match TRBD2. The receptor comes from a female patient aged 2-9 years who had a stem cell transplant for Fanconi anemia, so the T cells may come from the graft donor. The chain's CDR3 is CASSAGLAGRDTQYF. CDR3 coding DNA: TGTGCCAGCAGCGCGGGACTAGCGGGAAGAGATACGCAGTATTTT. Full variable domain (rest looked up from reference TRBV11-3 and TRBJ2-3): EAGVVQSPRYKIIEKKQPVAFWCNPISGHNTLYWYLQNLGQGPELLIRYENEEAVDDSQLPKDRFSAERLKGVDSTLKIQPAELGDSAVYLCASSAGLAGRDTQYFGPGTRLTVL.